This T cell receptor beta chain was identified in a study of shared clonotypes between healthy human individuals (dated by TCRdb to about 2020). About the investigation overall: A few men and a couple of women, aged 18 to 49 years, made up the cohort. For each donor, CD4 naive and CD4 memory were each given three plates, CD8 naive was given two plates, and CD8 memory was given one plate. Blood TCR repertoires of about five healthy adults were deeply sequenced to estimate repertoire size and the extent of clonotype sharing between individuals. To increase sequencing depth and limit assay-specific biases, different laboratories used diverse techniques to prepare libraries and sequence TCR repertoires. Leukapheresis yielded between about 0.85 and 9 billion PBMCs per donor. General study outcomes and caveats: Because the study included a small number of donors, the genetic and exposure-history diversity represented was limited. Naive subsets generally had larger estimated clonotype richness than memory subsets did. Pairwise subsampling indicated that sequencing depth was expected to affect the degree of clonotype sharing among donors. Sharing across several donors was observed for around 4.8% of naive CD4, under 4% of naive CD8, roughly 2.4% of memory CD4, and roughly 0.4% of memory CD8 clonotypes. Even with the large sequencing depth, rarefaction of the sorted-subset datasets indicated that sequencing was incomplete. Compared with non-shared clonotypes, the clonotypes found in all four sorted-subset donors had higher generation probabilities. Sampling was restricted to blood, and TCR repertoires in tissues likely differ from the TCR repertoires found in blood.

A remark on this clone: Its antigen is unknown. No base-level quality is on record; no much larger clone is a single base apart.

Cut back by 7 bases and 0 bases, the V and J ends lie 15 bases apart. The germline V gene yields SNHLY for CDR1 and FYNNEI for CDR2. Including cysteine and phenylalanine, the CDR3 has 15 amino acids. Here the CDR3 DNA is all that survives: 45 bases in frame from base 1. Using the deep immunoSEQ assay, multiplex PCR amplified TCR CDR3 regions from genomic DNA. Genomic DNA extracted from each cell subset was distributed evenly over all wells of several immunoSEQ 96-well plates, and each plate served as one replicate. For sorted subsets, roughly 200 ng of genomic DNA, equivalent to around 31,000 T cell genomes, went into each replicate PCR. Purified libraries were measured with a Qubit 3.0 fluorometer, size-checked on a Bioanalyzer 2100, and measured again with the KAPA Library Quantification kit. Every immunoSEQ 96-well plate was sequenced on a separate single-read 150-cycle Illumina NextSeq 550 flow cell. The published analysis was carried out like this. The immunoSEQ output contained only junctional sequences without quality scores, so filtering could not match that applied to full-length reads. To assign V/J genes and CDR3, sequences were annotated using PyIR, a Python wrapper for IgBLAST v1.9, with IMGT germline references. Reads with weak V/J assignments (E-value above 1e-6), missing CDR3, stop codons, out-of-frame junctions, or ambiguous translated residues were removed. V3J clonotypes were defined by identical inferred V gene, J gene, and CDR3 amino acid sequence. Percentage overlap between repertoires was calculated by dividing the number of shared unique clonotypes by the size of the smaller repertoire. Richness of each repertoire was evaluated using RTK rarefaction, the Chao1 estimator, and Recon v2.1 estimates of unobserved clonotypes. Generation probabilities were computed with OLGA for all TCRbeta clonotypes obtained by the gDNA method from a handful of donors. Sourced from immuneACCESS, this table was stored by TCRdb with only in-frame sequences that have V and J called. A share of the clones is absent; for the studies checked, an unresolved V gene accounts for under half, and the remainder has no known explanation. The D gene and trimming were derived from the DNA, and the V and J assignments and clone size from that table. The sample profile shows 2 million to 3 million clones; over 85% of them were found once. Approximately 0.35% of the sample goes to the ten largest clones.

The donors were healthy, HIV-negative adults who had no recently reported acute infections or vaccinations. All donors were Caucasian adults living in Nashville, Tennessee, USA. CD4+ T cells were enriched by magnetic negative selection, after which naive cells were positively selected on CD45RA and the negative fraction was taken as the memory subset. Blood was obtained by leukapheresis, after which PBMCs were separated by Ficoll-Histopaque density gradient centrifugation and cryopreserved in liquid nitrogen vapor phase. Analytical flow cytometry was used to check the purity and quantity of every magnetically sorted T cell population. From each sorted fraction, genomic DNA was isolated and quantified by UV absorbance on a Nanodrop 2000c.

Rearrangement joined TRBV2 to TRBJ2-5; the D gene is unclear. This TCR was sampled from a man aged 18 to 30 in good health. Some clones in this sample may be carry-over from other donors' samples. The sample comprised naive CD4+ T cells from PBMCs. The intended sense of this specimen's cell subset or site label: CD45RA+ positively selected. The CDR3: CASTELGLNQETQYF. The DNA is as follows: TGTGCCAGCACCGAACTGGGTCTTAACCAAGAGACCCAGTACTTC.